This record concerns one TCR beta chain sequence. Its specificity is not known. It was with 60 Vbeta and 13 Jbeta primers that the PCR ran. TCRdb's table, derived via immunoSEQ multiplex PCR, lists solely in-frame clones and lacks some. The data hold 80,000 to 95,000 clones, with about 63% observed a single time. The CDR3 spans 16 residues. Trimming took off 7 bases at V and 0 bases at J, with 16 bases between the two ends. From germline, CDR1 is WNHNN and CDR2 SYGVQD (reference sequence). These data belong to a study of cytomegalovirus exposure and HLA in healthy donors. General observations from the study: HLA restriction was apparent for most CMV-associated TCR beta chains in a later analysis. The authors later found TCR association rates varying by HLA locus, with DRB1 most and HLA-C fewest.

Sequencing was carried out using PBMCs. The chain couples TRBV10-1 to TRBJ1-3, with a possible D match to TRBD1 (6 bases). This receptor was taken from a woman under 40 in good health and CMV-seronegative. The CDR3 is CASTPGTSLSGNTIYF. Written as DNA, the CDR3 is TGCGCCAGCACCCCTGGGACATCTCTCTCTGGAAACACCATATATTTT.